Listed below are T cell receptor beta chains from one sample, sequenced in a study of blood T cell repertoires in COVID-19. Produced via immunoSEQ multiplex PCR; TCRdb's table is partial and in-frame only. The sample shows some 150,000 clones, roughly nine tenths of them seen only once. Sequencing was performed on peripheral blood. The receptor source for this set is a middle-aged woman with acute or convalescent COVID-19. The CDR3 runs from the conserved cysteine through the conserved F or W. The D gene is left open where the match is weak. Size tells how often a clone was seen (once, few, many) or the class of an expanded clone, and some rows leave it out.

d_call	v_call	clone_size	j_call	cdr3_aa	cdr3_nt
NA	TRBV5-4	once	TRBJ1-2	CASSLVYSYGYTF	TGTGCCAGCAGCTTGGTTTACAGCTATGGCTACACCTTC
TRBD1	TRBV7-9	NA	TRBJ2-7	CASSRGTGPYEQYF	TGTGCCAGCAGCAGAGGGACAGGGCCCTACGAGCAGTACTTC
NA	TRBV5-4	NA	TRBJ2-2	CASSVFANTGELFF	TGTGCCAGCAGCGTATTCGCGAACACCGGGGAGCTGTTTTTT
NA	TRBV27	once	TRBJ2-2	CASSLGLLSTGELFF	TGTGCCAGCAGTCTTGGACTTCTGAGCACCGGGGAGCTGTTTTTT
TRBD1	TRBV19	few	TRBJ1-1	CASSIPSVGQGSAEAFF	TGTGCCAGTAGTATACCGTCTGTGGGACAGGGATCGGCTGAAGCTTTCTTT
NA	TRBV7-2	NA	TRBJ1-1	CASSLEGVEVTEAFF	TGTGCCAGCAGCTTAGAGGGGGTCGAGGTCACTGAAGCTTTCTTT
NA	TRBV2	NA	TRBJ1-4	CASSEGEATNEKLFF	TGTGCCAGCAGTGAAGGGGAGGCAACTAATGAAAAACTGTTTTTT
NA	TRBV2	NA	TRBJ1-5	CASSASENQPQHF	TGTGCCAGCAGTGCTTCCGAGAATCAGCCCCAGCATTTT
NA	TRBV5-1	once	TRBJ1-6	CASSGQGPRSSYNSPLHF	TGCGCCAGCAGCGGCCAGGGGCCGAGGAGCTCCTATAATTCACCCCTCCACTTT
NA	TRBV6-6	NA	TRBJ2-7	CAIRLGGEQYF	TGTGCCATCAGGCTGGGGGGAGAGCAGTACTTC
NA	TRBV12-3/TRBV12-4	NA	TRBJ1-2	CASSSRYGGYTF	TGTGCCAGCAGTAGCAGGTACGGCGGCTACACCTTC
NA	TRBV12-3/TRBV12-4	NA	TRBJ2-3	CASSFQGLDTQYF	TGTGCCAGCAGTTTTCAGGGTTTGGATACGCAGTATTTT
NA	TRBV6-5	NA	TRBJ1-5	CASSYSTGRGQPQHF	TGTGCCAGCAGTTACTCGACGGGGAGGGGTCAGCCCCAGCATTTT